A single TCR beta chain is shown here with its context. What it binds is unknown. For each CDR3 protein, TCRdb gives one entry from its re-call of the 5' RACE reads, without DNA. The sample has approximately 420,000 distinct CDR3 sequences, and its top ten clones hold approximately 11%. This record comes from a study of T cells expressing NK-cell markers. Looking at the study overall: The study sequenced eight donors, seven HCMV-seropositive and one seronegative.

Regarding the study as a whole: Six of the donors carried dominant NKG2C+ clonotypes that took up roughly 1.0-7.5% of their CD8+ T cells.

This clonotype was sampled from a woman between 50 and 59 years old in good health. The sample was blood T cells: a sorted CD56 or NKG2C T cell subset, CD4+ or CD8+ T cells, or bulk PBMC T cells (not recorded which).

CDR3 protein: CASRIAGAYNEQFF. The rearrangement uses TRBV2 and TRBJ2-1; lacking DNA, the TRBD2 call made by TCRdb goes unchecked. Germline V CDR1 and CDR2: SNHLY, FYNNEI. CDR3 length: 14 amino acids.